Listed below are T cell receptor beta chains from one sample, sequenced in a study of tumor and adjacent non-tumor tissue in lung cancer. In TCRdb, the multiplex PCR reads were re-called with MiXCR into one record per CDR3 protein. The sample yields around 74,000 distinct CDR3 sequences, less than 75% seen once. What was sequenced was distant non-tumor lung tissue. The receptors originated from a woman aged 50 to 65 with non-small cell lung cancer. The CDR3 runs from the conserved cysteine through the conserved F or W. Fields, in order: D gene, V gene, clone size, J gene, CDR3 protein, CDR3 DNA. A D gene is named only where the DNA matches it firmly. Expanded clones get a size class; other rows say once, few or many, or leave the size out.

D: -; V: TRBV6-1; size: -; J: TRBJ2-4; CDR3: CASKEGSGPINIQYF; DNA: TGTGCCAGCAAAGAAGGGTCTGGACCGATAAACATTCAGTACTTC
D: TRBD1; V: TRBV6-6; size: -; J: TRBJ1-6; CDR3: CVSSYPGTAYSPLHF; DNA: TGTGTCAGCAGTTACCCCGGGACAGCCTATTCACCCCTCCACTTT
D: TRBD1; V: TRBV6-1; size: -; J: TRBJ2-1; CDR3: CASSKGARELFF; DNA: TGTGCCAGCAGTAAGGGGGCTAGGGAACTGTTCTTC
D: -; V: TRBV5-4; size: many; J: TRBJ2-5; CDR3: CASSLDQETQYF; DNA: TGTGCCAGCAGCTTAGACCAAGAGACCCAGTACTTC
D: TRBD1; V: TRBV4-1; size: -; J: TRBJ2-3; CDR3: CASSQGGTGWADMQYF; DNA: TGCGCCAGCAGCCAAGGTGGGACAGGCTGGGCAGATATGCAGTATTTT
D: -; V: TRBV5-1; size: once; J: TRBJ1-1; CDR3: CARNIGTTLFEGEAFF; DNA: TGCGCCAGGAACATAGGGACCACCCTATTCGAGGGTGAAGCTTTCTTT
D: -; V: TRBV14; size: many; J: TRBJ2-3; CDR3: CASSQLYSTDTQYF; DNA: TGTGCCAGCAGCCAATTGTATAGCACAGATACGCAGTATTTT
D: -; V: TRBV11-2; size: -; J: TRBJ2-5; CDR3: CASSPNAGGSAQYF; DNA: TGTGCCAGCAGCCCAAACGCAGGGGGGTCGGCCCAGTACTTC
D: TRBD2; V: TRBV7-6; size: -; J: TRBJ2-7; CDR3: CANSKTSGSYEQYF; DNA: TGTGCCAACAGCAAGACTAGCGGGTCCTACGAGCAATACTTC
D: TRBD1; V: TRBV10-3; size: once; J: TRBJ1-5; CDR3: CVISDDRGPQPQLF; DNA: TGTGTCATCAGTGATGACAGGGGGCCTCAGCCCCAGCTTTTT
D: TRBD1; V: TRBV20-1; size: -; J: TRBJ2-7; CDR3: CSTRASGQPYEQYF; DNA: TGCAGTACTAGAGCGTCGGGACAGCCTTACGAGCAGTACTTC
D: -; V: TRBV11-2; size: -; J: TRBJ2-7; CDR3: CVSSSSRVQYF; DNA: TGTGTCAGCAGCTCCTCAAGAGTGCAATACTTC
D: -; V: TRBV4-1; size: -; J: TRBJ2-3; CDR3: CATSQGSGPSTDTQYF; DNA: TGCGCCACCAGCCAAGGTAGCGGACCGAGCACAGATACGCAGTATTTT
D: -; V: TRBV11-2; size: -; J: TRBJ1-1; CDR3: CASNSRFTEAFF; DNA: TGTGCTAGCAACTCACGGTTCACTGAAGCTTTCTTT
D: TRBD2; V: TRBV6-1; size: -; J: TRBJ2-1; CDR3: CASSIAGGLYNEQFF; DNA: TGTGCCAGTAGTATAGCGGGAGGGCTATACAATGAGCAGTTCTTC
D: -; V: TRBV11-2; size: -; J: TRBJ2-1; CDR3: CVSSLNNNNEQFF; DNA: TGTGTCAGTAGCCTCAACAACAACAATGAGCAGTTCTTC
D: -; V: TRBV11-2; size: -; J: TRBJ2-1; CDR3: CVSRGRLAGNKQFF; DNA: TGTGTCAGCAGGGGGAGGCTAGCGGGCAATAAGCAGTTCTTC
D: TRBD2; V: TRBV12-3/TRBV12-4; size: once; J: TRBJ2-1; CDR3: CASSFSRLAGVAGEQFF; DNA: TGTGCCAGCAGTTTTAGCCGACTAGCGGGAGTTGCAGGTGAGCAGTTCTTC
D: TRBD1; V: TRBV12-3/TRBV12-4; size: -; J: TRBJ2-1; CDR3: CASSPRTGQNERLF; DNA: TGTGCCAGCAGTCCCCGGACAGGGCAGAATGAGCGACTCTTC
D: -; V: TRBV29-1; size: -; J: TRBJ1-3; CDR3: CNAWTDSGNTIYF; DNA: TGCAACGCCTGGACTGATTCTGGAAACACCATATATTTT
D: -; V: TRBV14; size: -; J: TRBJ1-1; CDR3: CASSQLGPRGSEAFF; DNA: TGTGCCAGCAGCCAACTTGGACCTCGGGGGTCTGAAGCTTTCTTT
D: -; V: TRBV7-8; size: -; J: TRBJ2-7; CDR3: CASSLELYYGEHYF; DNA: TGTGCCAGCAGCTTAGAACTGTATTATGGCGAGCACTACTTC
D: -; V: TRBV28; size: -; J: TRBJ2-3; CDR3: CVSFGLSRRPQYF; DNA: TGTGTCAGCTTTGGCCTGTCAAGGCGGCCCCAGTATTTT
D: -; V: TRBV4-1; size: -; J: TRBJ2-5; CDR3: CASSQGGRGGQRETRYF; DNA: TGCGCCAGCAGTCAAGGTGGCAGGGGAGGGCAAAGAGAGACCCGGTACTTC
D: -; V: TRBV3-1; size: -; J: TRBJ2-7; CDR3: CAGSQEVSSYEQYF; DNA: TGTGCCGGCAGTCAAGAAGTCAGCTCCTACGAGCAGTATTTC
D: TRBD1; V: TRBV28; size: -; J: TRBJ2-2; CDR3: CANGLSAGTGNTGELFF; DNA: TGTGCCAATGGTTTATCGGCCGGGACAGGGAACACCGGGGAGCTGTTTTTT
D: -; V: TRBV28; size: once; J: TRBJ2-7; CDR3: CASSDNRKYSPEQHF; DNA: TGTGCCAGCAGCGACAACAGGAAATACAGCCCCGAGCAGCACTTC
D: TRBD2; V: TRBV4-2; size: -; J: TRBJ2-7; CDR3: CASSGDAGTHEQYF; DNA: TGTGCCAGTAGCGGGGATGCGGGGACCCATGAGCAGTACTTC
D: TRBD1; V: TRBV5-4; size: many; J: TRBJ2-1; CDR3: CASRAGQGWGNEQFF; DNA: TGTGCCAGCAGGGCGGGACAGGGTTGGGGCAATGAGCAGTTCTTC
D: -; V: TRBV20-1; size: -; J: TRBJ1-5; CDR3: CSVTPGNQPQHF; DNA: TGCAGTGTTACTCCGGGGAACCAGCCCCAACATTTT
D: -; V: TRBV12-3/TRBV12-4; size: -; J: TRBJ1-5; CDR3: CTSSLDGVDQPQHF; DNA: TGTACCAGCAGTCTTGATGGGGTAGATCAACCCCAGCATTTT
D: -; V: TRBV12-3/TRBV12-4; size: -; J: TRBJ2-4; CDR3: CAISSQLAKNIQYF; DNA: TGTGCCATCAGCTCACAACTAGCCAAAAACATTCAGTACTTC
D: TRBD1; V: TRBV5-6; size: few; J: TRBJ1-4; CDR3: CASSSTVQGASNEKLFF; DNA: TGTGCCAGCAGCTCCACCGTCCAGGGGGCCTCTAATGAAAAACTGTTTTTT
D: -; V: TRBV28; size: -; J: TRBJ2-5; CDR3: CASSLLTSVQETQCF; DNA: TGTGCCAGCAGTTTATTGACTAGTGTACAAGAGACCCAGTGCTTC
D: TRBD2; V: TRBV5-6; size: many; J: TRBJ2-3; CDR3: CASSSVAWTSDTDTQYF; DNA: TGTGCCAGCAGCTCTGTAGCATGGACTAGCGACACAGATACGCAGTATTTT
D: -; V: TRBV6-1; size: -; J: TRBJ1-5; CDR3: CASSEMTGIGQPHHF; DNA: TGTGCCAGCAGTGAAATGACAGGTATTGGTCAGCCCCATCATTTT
D: -; V: TRBV24-1; size: few; J: TRBJ2-3; CDR3: CATALSSTDTQYF; DNA: TGTGCCACGGCGCTTAGTTCCACAGATACGCAGTATTTT
D: -; V: TRBV28; size: -; J: TRBJ2-3; CDR3: CASSLTSMVTNEPQYF; DNA: TGTGCCAGCAGTCTAACAAGCATGGTTACGAATGAGCCCCAGTATTTT
D: -; V: TRBV11-2; size: -; J: TRBJ2-7; CDR3: CASNITGGATCYEQYF; DNA: TGTGCCAGCAACATAACAGGGGGGGCGACCTGCTACGAGCAATACTTC
D: -; V: TRBV11-2; size: -; J: TRBJ2-1; CDR3: CASSSPGSSNEQFF; DNA: TGTGCCAGCAGCTCCCCGGGAAGTAGCAATGAGCAGTTCTTC
D: -; V: TRBV11-1; size: -; J: TRBJ2-3; CDR3: CASSIVTGTDTQYF; DNA: TGTGCCAGCAGCATAGTTACAGGGACAGATACGCAGTATTTT
D: -; V: TRBV6-5; size: few; J: TRBJ1-2; CDR3: CASKRGTLSQYGYAF; DNA: TGTGCCAGCAAGAGGGGGACCTTGTCCCAATATGGCTACGCCTTC
D: TRBD2; V: TRBV6-2/TRBV6-3; size: many; J: TRBJ2-1; CDR3: CASSYLSSGSRFF; DNA: TGTGCCAGCAGTTACTTATCTAGCGGGAGTCGGTTCTTC
D: TRBD2; V: TRBV5-1; size: -; J: TRBJ2-7; CDR3: CASSPGLTSGSSEQYF; DNA: TGCGCCAGCAGCCCAGGCCTGACTAGCGGGAGTTCCGAGCAGTACTTC
D: -; V: TRBV10-3; size: once; J: TRBJ2-2; CDR3: CAISESIANGELFF; DNA: TGTGCCATCAGTGAGTCGATTGCAAATGGGGAGCTGTTTTTT
D: -; V: TRBV28; size: -; J: TRBJ2-1; CDR3: CASTLARGVREQFF; DNA: TGTGCCAGCACACTAGCGAGGGGGGTGCGTGAGCAGTTCTTC
D: TRBD1; V: TRBV20-1; size: many; J: TRBJ1-6; CDR3: CSARAIGGRDSPLHF; DNA: TGCAGTGCTAGAGCTATAGGGGGCAGGGATTCACCCCTCCACTTT
D: TRBD1; V: TRBV7-8; size: -; J: TRBJ2-7; CDR3: CASSSLPGGRDRYEQHF; DNA: TGTGCCAGCAGCTCCCTCCCTGGGGGACGGGACAGGTACGAGCAGCACTTC
D: -; V: TRBV20-1; size: -; J: TRBJ1-2; CDR3: CNTRGSGLSNYGYTF; DNA: TGCAATACTAGAGGTTCCGGACTGAGCAACTATGGCTACACCTTC
D: TRBD2; V: TRBV29-1; size: many; J: TRBJ2-1; CDR3: CSGGGDVYNEQFF; DNA: TGCAGCGGGGGGGGAGACGTCTACAATGAGCAGTTCTTC
D: -; V: TRBV5-1; size: few; J: TRBJ2-7; CDR3: CASSPRGTEAGEQYF; DNA: TGCGCCAGCAGTCCCCGGGGGACAGAAGCGGGCGAGCAGTACTTC
D: TRBD1; V: TRBV10-3; size: many; J: TRBJ2-7; CDR3: CAISESTGDGEQYF; DNA: TGTGCCATCAGTGAGTCGACAGGGGACGGGGAGCAGTACTTC
D: -; V: TRBV20-1; size: -; J: TRBJ2-1; CDR3: CSASGMMGHNEQFF; DNA: TGCAGCGCTAGTGGCATGATGGGGCACAATGAGCAGTTCTTC
D: -; V: TRBV20-1; size: -; J: TRBJ1-6; CDR3: CSAQIARTDNSPLHF; DNA: TGCAGTGCCCAAATAGCCCGGACAGACAATTCACCCCTCCACTTT
D: -; V: TRBV6-6; size: -; J: TRBJ2-6; CDR3: CANETGANVLTF; DNA: TGTGCCAACGAAACTGGTGCCAACGTCCTGACTTTC
D: -; V: TRBV6-1; size: many; J: TRBJ2-5; CDR3: CASSENGPETQYF; DNA: TGTGCCAGCAGTGAAAATGGGCCGGAGACCCAGTACTTC
D: TRBD2; V: TRBV5-5; size: many; J: TRBJ2-3; CDR3: CASSSAGGLTDTQYF; DNA: TGTGCCAGCAGCTCAGCGGGAGGTCTCACAGATACGCAGTATTTT
D: -; V: TRBV28; size: -; J: TRBJ2-7; CDR3: CVSSSQGLYEQYF; DNA: TGTGTCAGCAGCTCTCAAGGGCTGTACGAGCAGTACTTC
D: TRBD2; V: TRBV20-1; size: -; J: TRBJ2-3; CDR3: CSASHWTRGADTRYF; DNA: TGCAGTGCTAGCCACTGGACTAGAGGAGCAGATACGCGGTATTTT
D: TRBD2; V: TRBV7-6; size: -; J: TRBJ2-1; CDR3: CASSLGTSANAYNEQFF; DNA: TGTGCCAGCAGCTTAGGGACTAGCGCTAATGCCTACAATGAGCAGTTCTTC